Listed below are T cell receptor beta chains from one sample, sequenced in a study of blood T cell repertoires in COVID-19. The method was immunoSEQ multiplex PCR; TCRdb's version includes in-frame clones alone and lacks a portion of them. The top ten clones hold roughly 4% of a sample with a few hundred thousand clones, 75% to 90% of them seen once. The sample taken for sequencing was PBMCs or T cells enriched from blood (not recorded which). The source is a woman in her thirties who had been exposed to COVID-19. Both conserved end residues are part of each CDR3. Each record gives: V gene, D gene, J gene, CDR3 length, clone size, CDR3 DNA, CDR3 protein. The D gene is left open where the match is weak. The size of a clone is reported for some rows only, either as once, few or many, or as a class for expanded clones.

v_call: TRBV6-5; d_call: .; j_call: TRBJ2-3; cdr3_length: 12; clone_size: .; cdr3_nt: TGTGCCAGCAGGGTGGGGGGAGATACGCAGTATTTT; cdr3_aa: CASRVGGDTQYF
v_call: TRBV6-6; d_call: TRBD1; j_call: TRBJ1-5; cdr3_length: 15; clone_size: .; cdr3_nt: TGTGCCAGCAGCCCCGGGACAGTCGGCAATCAGCCCCAGCATTTT; cdr3_aa: CASSPGTVGNQPQHF
v_call: TRBV7-9; d_call: .; j_call: TRBJ2-7; cdr3_length: 13; clone_size: .; cdr3_nt: TGTGCCAGCATGGGGGCCTCCTCCTACGAGCAGTACTTC; cdr3_aa: CASMGASSYEQYF
v_call: TRBV12-3/TRBV12-4; d_call: .; j_call: TRBJ1-2; cdr3_length: 13; clone_size: .; cdr3_nt: TGTGCCAGCAGTTTACTCCCAGGCTATGGCTACACCTTC; cdr3_aa: CASSLLPGYGYTF
v_call: TRBV30; d_call: .; j_call: TRBJ1-5; cdr3_length: 15; clone_size: .; cdr3_nt: TGTGCCTGGGGCCCCCCGGGACACAGCAATCAGCCCCAGCATTTT; cdr3_aa: CAWGPPGHSNQPQHF
v_call: TRBV24-1; d_call: .; j_call: TRBJ1-5; cdr3_length: 14; clone_size: .; cdr3_nt: TGTGCCACCAGTGATTCAGGGGCACATCAGCCCCAGCATTTT; cdr3_aa: CATSDSGAHQPQHF
v_call: TRBV29-1; d_call: TRBD1; j_call: TRBJ2-5; cdr3_length: 12; clone_size: .; cdr3_nt: TGCAGCGTTGGGGGACAGGTCGGGACCCAGTACTTC; cdr3_aa: CSVGGQVGTQYF
v_call: TRBV7-2; d_call: .; j_call: TRBJ2-3; cdr3_length: 14; clone_size: .; cdr3_nt: TGTGCAAAGCGTGGGTTATTTAGCACAGATACGCAGTATTTT; cdr3_aa: CAKRGLFSTDTQYF
v_call: TRBV7-9; d_call: .; j_call: TRBJ1-1; cdr3_length: 14; clone_size: .; cdr3_nt: TGTGCCAGCAGCTTGCGGGAGGGAAACACTGAAGCTTTCTTT; cdr3_aa: CASSLREGNTEAFF
v_call: TRBV5-1; d_call: .; j_call: TRBJ2-7; cdr3_length: 13; clone_size: once; cdr3_nt: TGCGCCAGCAGCCAAGAGAGGCCCTACGAGCAGTACTTC; cdr3_aa: CASSQERPYEQYF
v_call: TRBV30; d_call: TRBD1; j_call: TRBJ1-5; cdr3_length: 17; clone_size: .; cdr3_nt: TGTGCCTGGAGCCCGGGACAGATTTCCAATAGCAATCAGCCCCAGCATTTT; cdr3_aa: CAWSPGQISNSNQPQHF
v_call: TRBV7-2; d_call: .; j_call: TRBJ2-7; cdr3_length: 15; clone_size: .; cdr3_nt: TGTGCCAGCAGCGCAGTGGGGGGAGACTCCTACGAGCAGTACTTC; cdr3_aa: CASSAVGGDSYEQYF
v_call: TRBV7-8; d_call: .; j_call: TRBJ2-3; cdr3_length: 16; clone_size: .; cdr3_nt: TGTGCCAGCAGCTTAGTTCTAGCGTTAAGCACAGATACGCAGTATTTT; cdr3_aa: CASSLVLALSTDTQYF
v_call: TRBV24-1; d_call: TRBD1; j_call: TRBJ2-1; cdr3_length: 17; clone_size: .; cdr3_nt: TGTGCCACCAGTGCCAAACCGGGACAGGCCTCCTACAATGAGCAGTTCTTC; cdr3_aa: CATSAKPGQASYNEQFF
v_call: TRBV6-5; d_call: .; j_call: TRBJ1-5; cdr3_length: 15; clone_size: .; cdr3_nt: TGTGCCAGCAGTCCCTCAGGAATACTTGATCAGCCCCAGCATTTT; cdr3_aa: CASSPSGILDQPQHF
v_call: TRBV19; d_call: TRBD1; j_call: TRBJ1-1; cdr3_length: 17; clone_size: .; cdr3_nt: TGTGCCAGTTCTTGGGGACAGGGCGCCGTCATGAACACTGAAGCTTTCTTT; cdr3_aa: CASSWGQGAVMNTEAFF
v_call: TRBV10-3; d_call: .; j_call: TRBJ1-1; cdr3_length: 11; clone_size: .; cdr3_nt: TGTGCCATCAAGAGGTCGAATGAAGCTTTCTTT; cdr3_aa: CAIKRSNEAFF
v_call: TRBV3-1/TRBV3-2; d_call: .; j_call: TRBJ1-3; cdr3_length: 19; clone_size: .; cdr3_nt: TGTGCCAGCAGCCAAGTCCTATCCCCCGACAGGCTGCGGGGAAACACCATATATTTT; cdr3_aa: CASSQVLSPDRLRGNTIYF
v_call: TRBV4-2; d_call: TRBD2; j_call: TRBJ2-5; cdr3_length: 17; clone_size: .; cdr3_nt: TGTGCCAGCAGCCAAGATCCCCAGCGGGGGGGCGGAGAGACCCAGTACTTC; cdr3_aa: CASSQDPQRGGGETQYF
v_call: TRBV11-3; d_call: TRBD1; j_call: TRBJ1-4; cdr3_length: 18; clone_size: .; cdr3_nt: TGTGCCAGCAGCTTAGAAGGCAGGGGGGATGCAACTAATGAAAAACTGTTTTTT; cdr3_aa: CASSLEGRGDATNEKLFF
v_call: TRBV19; d_call: TRBD1; j_call: TRBJ1-2; cdr3_length: 16; clone_size: few; cdr3_nt: TGTGCCAGTACCCCCCAAAAGGGGACAGCAACCTATGGCTACACCTTC; cdr3_aa: CASTPQKGTATYGYTF
v_call: TRBV29-1; d_call: .; j_call: TRBJ2-1; cdr3_length: 11; clone_size: once; cdr3_nt: TGCAGCGTTGACCTAGCTGAGGTGGAGTTCTTC; cdr3_aa: CSVDLAEVEFF
v_call: TRBV27; d_call: TRBD1; j_call: TRBJ2-7; cdr3_length: 18; clone_size: .; cdr3_nt: TGTGCCAGCAGTGACACAGTCGGTCGGGGGACAGGCGTGTACGAGCAGTACTTC; cdr3_aa: CASSDTVGRGTGVYEQYF
v_call: TRBV7-9; d_call: TRBD2; j_call: TRBJ2-1; cdr3_length: 16; clone_size: .; cdr3_nt: TGTGCCAGCAGCTTAGCGGGCGGGGGGACCTACAATGAGCAGTTCTTC; cdr3_aa: CASSLAGGGTYNEQFF
v_call: TRBV7-9; d_call: TRBD1; j_call: TRBJ1-1; cdr3_length: 15; clone_size: .; cdr3_nt: TGTGCCAGCAGCTCCACCGCAGGGGGTATCACTGAAGCTTTCTTT; cdr3_aa: CASSSTAGGITEAFF
v_call: TRBV5-1; d_call: .; j_call: TRBJ1-6; cdr3_length: 15; clone_size: .; cdr3_nt: TGCGCCAGCAGCTTGGGAGGGTCCGGGAACTCACCCCTCCACTTT; cdr3_aa: CASSLGGSGNSPLHF
v_call: TRBV5-1; d_call: .; j_call: TRBJ1-2; cdr3_length: 16; clone_size: .; cdr3_nt: TGCGCCAGCAGCTTGGCCAACGACAGAGCTAACTATGGCTACACCTTC; cdr3_aa: CASSLANDRANYGYTF
v_call: TRBV14; d_call: .; j_call: TRBJ1-4; cdr3_length: 16; clone_size: many; cdr3_nt: TGTGCCAGCAGTCATTGGCTGGCGGGGGAAAATGAAAAACTGTTTTTT; cdr3_aa: CASSHWLAGENEKLFF
v_call: TRBV12-3/TRBV12-4; d_call: .; j_call: TRBJ2-3; cdr3_length: 11; clone_size: few; cdr3_nt: TGTGCCAGCAGCCCCCAAGATACGCAGTATTTT; cdr3_aa: CASSPQDTQYF
v_call: TRBV5-1; d_call: .; j_call: TRBJ2-3; cdr3_length: 14; clone_size: .; cdr3_nt: TGCGCCAGAAAAGAGGCCTCTAGCACAGATACGCAGTATTTT; cdr3_aa: CARKEASSTDTQYF
v_call: TRBV5-1; d_call: .; j_call: TRBJ1-4; cdr3_length: 16; clone_size: .; cdr3_nt: TGCGCCAGCAGCTTGTCCCTTGGCAACGTCTATGAAAAACTGTTTTTT; cdr3_aa: CASSLSLGNVYEKLFF
v_call: TRBV9; d_call: .; j_call: TRBJ2-1; cdr3_length: 14; clone_size: .; cdr3_nt: TGTGCCAGCAGCGCCCGGGAGCGTCCCAATGAGCAGTTCTTC; cdr3_aa: CASSARERPNEQFF
v_call: TRBV29-1; d_call: TRBD2; j_call: TRBJ2-3; cdr3_length: 14; clone_size: .; cdr3_nt: TGCAGCGGGTCCCTAGCGGGGGGCTCAGATACGCAGTATTTT; cdr3_aa: CSGSLAGGSDTQYF
v_call: TRBV9; d_call: TRBD1; j_call: TRBJ1-2; cdr3_length: 15; clone_size: .; cdr3_nt: TGTGCCAGCAGCGGAACAGGGGGCGCGGACTATGGCTACACCTTC; cdr3_aa: CASSGTGGADYGYTF
v_call: TRBV11-3; d_call: TRBD1; j_call: TRBJ2-3; cdr3_length: 16; clone_size: .; cdr3_nt: TGTGCCAGCAGCTTCGGAGGGACAGGGCACTCAGATACGCAGTATTTT; cdr3_aa: CASSFGGTGHSDTQYF
v_call: TRBV11-2; d_call: TRBD1; j_call: TRBJ2-7; cdr3_length: 16; clone_size: .; cdr3_nt: TGTGCCAGCACCATTTTGCTAGCCGGACAGGGTTACGAGCAGTACTTC; cdr3_aa: CASTILLAGQGYEQYF
v_call: TRBV27; d_call: .; j_call: TRBJ2-3; cdr3_length: 12; clone_size: .; cdr3_nt: TGTGCCAGCAGTTTATCCGGGGATACGCAGTATTTT; cdr3_aa: CASSLSGDTQYF
v_call: TRBV10-2; d_call: TRBD1; j_call: TRBJ2-2; cdr3_length: 13; clone_size: .; cdr3_nt: TGCGCCAGATCGGGACAGGGCGGCGGGGAGCTGTTTTTT; cdr3_aa: CARSGQGGGELFF
v_call: TRBV11-2; d_call: TRBD2; j_call: TRBJ2-2; cdr3_length: 16; clone_size: .; cdr3_nt: TGTGCCAGCAGCCCCCGCCCTAGCGGGCTCACCGGGGAGCTGTTTTTT; cdr3_aa: CASSPRPSGLTGELFF
v_call: TRBV12-3/TRBV12-4; d_call: .; j_call: TRBJ1-1; cdr3_length: 13; clone_size: few; cdr3_nt: TGTGCCAGCACCAAGACAGGCACCGGTGAAGCTTTCTTT; cdr3_aa: CASTKTGTGEAFF
v_call: TRBV6-5; d_call: TRBD1; j_call: TRBJ1-3; cdr3_length: 16; clone_size: .; cdr3_nt: TGTGCCAGCAGTTACGCCCCAGGGGGTAGGAGAAACACCATATATTTT; cdr3_aa: CASSYAPGGRRNTIYF
v_call: TRBV6-5; d_call: TRBD1; j_call: TRBJ1-3; cdr3_length: 16; clone_size: .; cdr3_nt: TGTGCCAGCAGTTATTTCGACAGGGGGAGTGTGAACACCATATATTTT; cdr3_aa: CASSYFDRGSVNTIYF
v_call: TRBV4-2; d_call: TRBD1; j_call: TRBJ1-1; cdr3_length: 16; clone_size: .; cdr3_nt: TGTGCCAGCAGCCAAGACATAGGACAGGGGGCGGTTGAAGCTTTCTTT; cdr3_aa: CASSQDIGQGAVEAFF
v_call: TRBV18; d_call: TRBD1; j_call: TRBJ1-2; cdr3_length: 16; clone_size: .; cdr3_nt: TGTGCCAGCTCATCGGGGACAGCCCAGGCCCTCTATGGCTACACCTTC; cdr3_aa: CASSSGTAQALYGYTF
v_call: TRBV11-2; d_call: .; j_call: TRBJ2-7; cdr3_length: 14; clone_size: .; cdr3_nt: TGTGCCAGCAGCTTTCAGGCAAGCTACTACGAGCAGTACTTC; cdr3_aa: CASSFQASYYEQYF
v_call: TRBV10-3; d_call: TRBD1; j_call: TRBJ1-1; cdr3_length: 14; clone_size: few; cdr3_nt: TGTGCCATCAGCCACGGACAGGGGAACACTGAAGCTTTCTTT; cdr3_aa: CAISHGQGNTEAFF
v_call: TRBV30; d_call: TRBD1; j_call: TRBJ2-7; cdr3_length: 13; clone_size: .; cdr3_nt: TGTGCCTGGGGACAGGGGGTGTCCTACGAGCAGTACTTC; cdr3_aa: CAWGQGVSYEQYF
v_call: TRBV2; d_call: TRBD1; j_call: TRBJ1-1; cdr3_length: 14; clone_size: .; cdr3_nt: TGTGCCAGCAGTCTACAGGGGATGAACACTGAAGCTTTCTTT; cdr3_aa: CASSLQGMNTEAFF
v_call: TRBV5-1; d_call: .; j_call: TRBJ2-7; cdr3_length: 14; clone_size: .; cdr3_nt: TGCGCCAGCAGCTTGGCGTGGGAGCCCCACGAGCAGTACTTC; cdr3_aa: CASSLAWEPHEQYF
v_call: TRBV2; d_call: .; j_call: TRBJ2-7; cdr3_length: 13; clone_size: .; cdr3_nt: TGTGCCAGCAGTCGAGACCCGGCGGACGAGCAGTACTTC; cdr3_aa: CASSRDPADEQYF
v_call: TRBV5-1; d_call: .; j_call: TRBJ1-2; cdr3_length: 13; clone_size: .; cdr3_nt: TGCGCCAGCAGCTTGGGAACACCCTATGGCTACACCTTC; cdr3_aa: CASSLGTPYGYTF
v_call: TRBV7-5; d_call: .; j_call: TRBJ1-4; cdr3_length: 16; clone_size: .; cdr3_nt: TGTGCCAGAAGCACCCTAAACAGGGGTACTAATGAAAAACTGTTTTTT; cdr3_aa: CARSTLNRGTNEKLFF
v_call: TRBV7-9; d_call: TRBD2; j_call: TRBJ2-3; cdr3_length: 15; clone_size: .; cdr3_nt: TGTGCCAGCAGCTTGGCTAGCGGGGGAGGGGATACGCAGTATTTT; cdr3_aa: CASSLASGGGDTQYF
v_call: TRBV2; d_call: .; j_call: TRBJ1-4; cdr3_length: 15; clone_size: .; cdr3_nt: TGTGCCAGCAGACACCCGGAGTGGGCTAATGAAAAACTGTTTTTT; cdr3_aa: CASRHPEWANEKLFF
v_call: TRBV11-3; d_call: .; j_call: TRBJ1-4; cdr3_length: 16; clone_size: few; cdr3_nt: TGTGCCAGCAGCCCTTGGGGGGGAGCAACTAATGAAAAACTGTTTTTT; cdr3_aa: CASSPWGGATNEKLFF
v_call: TRBV5-1; d_call: .; j_call: TRBJ2-4; cdr3_length: 17; clone_size: .; cdr3_nt: TGCGCCAGCAGCTTGTGGCCTAGCGCTGGTGCCAAAAACATTCAGTACTTC; cdr3_aa: CASSLWPSAGAKNIQYF
v_call: TRBV10-3; d_call: .; j_call: TRBJ1-4; cdr3_length: 13; clone_size: few; cdr3_nt: TGTGCCATCAGGAATACAGCTAATGAAAAACTGTTTTTT; cdr3_aa: CAIRNTANEKLFF
v_call: TRBV19; d_call: TRBD2; j_call: TRBJ2-3; cdr3_length: 13; clone_size: .; cdr3_nt: TGTGCCAGTAGCGGGGGGGCGGAAGATACGCAGTATTTT; cdr3_aa: CASSGGAEDTQYF
v_call: TRBV19; d_call: TRBD1; j_call: TRBJ2-2; cdr3_length: 15; clone_size: .; cdr3_nt: TGTGCCAGTCTTCCCAAGGGGGCGTGGACCGGGGAGCTGTTTTTT; cdr3_aa: CASLPKGAWTGELFF
v_call: TRBV11-2; d_call: .; j_call: TRBJ2-3; cdr3_length: 18; clone_size: .; cdr3_nt: TGTGCCAGCAGCTTAGCGCCCAAACCCGGCAGGGAGGCAGATACGCAGTATTTT; cdr3_aa: CASSLAPKPGREADTQYF